The source of this TCR beta chain is a study of response to subunit inactivated influenza vaccine. Via MiXCR, TCRdb re-called the RT-PCR reads, giving one row per CDR3 protein. The table shows hundreds of thousands of distinct CDR3 sequences, with 11% to 15% occurring only once. CDR3 length equals 14 residues. V dropped 9 bases and J dropped 4; count of bases not matched to a gene: 6. CDR1 is MNHNS, CDR2 SASEGT, per germline. The sequencing here drew on PBMCs from blood, taken around 14 days before vaccination. J is TRBJ1-1 and V is TRBV6-1; 12 nucleotides match TRBD1. The sequence derives from a man aged 45-65 years who received an inactivated influenza vaccine. CDR3 coding DNA: TGTGCCAGTGGGACAGGGGGCTCGATCACTGAAGCTTTCTTT. Translating it yields CASGTGGSITEAFF.